This T cell receptor beta chain originates from a study of control samples from healthy donors and cancer patients. The CDR3 spans 16 residues. Trimming removed 0 bases at V and 4 bases at J, with 15 bases between. Germline CDR1 is LGHNA and CDR2 is YSLEER. TCRdb's copy holds only in-frame clones and misses some; the assay was immunoSEQ multiplex PCR. The profile shows 60,000 to 100,000 clones, roughly 90% of them singletons. V is TRBV4-3 and J is TRBJ1-2; weak D call: TRBD1 (6 bases). The sample taken for sequencing was blood. The source of this sequence is a man in his fifties or sixties in good health. The CDR3 DNA reads as TGCGCCAGCAGCCAAGATTATGCAGGGGCGACCTATGGCTACACCTTC. This encodes CASSQDYAGATYGYTF.